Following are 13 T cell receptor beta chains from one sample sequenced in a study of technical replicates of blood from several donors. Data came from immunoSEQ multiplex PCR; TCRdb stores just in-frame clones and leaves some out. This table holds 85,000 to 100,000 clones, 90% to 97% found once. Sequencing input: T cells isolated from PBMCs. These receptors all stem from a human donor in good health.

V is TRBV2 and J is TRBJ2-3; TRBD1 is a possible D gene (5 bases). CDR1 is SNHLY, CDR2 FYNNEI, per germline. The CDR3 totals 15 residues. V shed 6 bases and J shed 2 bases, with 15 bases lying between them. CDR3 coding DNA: TGTGCCAGCAGCCTTGGGGCAGGATACACAGATACGCAGTATTTT. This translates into CASSLGAGYTDTQYF.

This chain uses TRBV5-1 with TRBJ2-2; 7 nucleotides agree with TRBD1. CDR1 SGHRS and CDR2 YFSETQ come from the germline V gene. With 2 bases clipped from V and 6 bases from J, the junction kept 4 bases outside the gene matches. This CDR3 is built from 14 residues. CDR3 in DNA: TGCGCCAGCAGCTTTTGGGACAGCTCCGGGGAGCTGTTTTTT. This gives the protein CASSFWDSSGELFF.

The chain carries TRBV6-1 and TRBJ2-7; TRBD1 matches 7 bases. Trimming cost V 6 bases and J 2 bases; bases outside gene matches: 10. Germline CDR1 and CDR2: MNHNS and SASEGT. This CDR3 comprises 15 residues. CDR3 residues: CASSHGQELTYEQYF. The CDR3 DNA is TGTGCCAGCAGCCACGGACAGGAACTCACCTACGAGCAGTACTTC.

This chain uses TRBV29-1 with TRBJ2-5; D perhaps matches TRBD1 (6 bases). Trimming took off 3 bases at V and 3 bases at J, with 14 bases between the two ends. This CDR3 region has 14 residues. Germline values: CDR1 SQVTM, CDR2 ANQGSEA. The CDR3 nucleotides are TGCAGCGTTGAGGGCTTGGGGGCGGAAGAGACCCAGTACTTC. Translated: CSVEGLGAEETQYF.

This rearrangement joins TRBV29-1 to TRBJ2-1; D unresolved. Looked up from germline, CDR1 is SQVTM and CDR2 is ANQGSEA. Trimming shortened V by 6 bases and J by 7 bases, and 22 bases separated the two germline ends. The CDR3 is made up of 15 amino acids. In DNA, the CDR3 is TGCAGCGTCAGTAGCACGGCGGCCCTAGGAAATGAGCAGTTCTTC. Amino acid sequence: CSVSSTAALGNEQFF.

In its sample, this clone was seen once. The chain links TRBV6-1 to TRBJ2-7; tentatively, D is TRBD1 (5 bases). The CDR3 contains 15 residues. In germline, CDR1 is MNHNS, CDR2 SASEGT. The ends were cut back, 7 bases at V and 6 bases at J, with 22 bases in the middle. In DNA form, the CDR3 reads TGTGCCAGCATCCCCGGCAGCCTCCTTAGGGGCGAGCAGTACTTC. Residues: CASIPGSLLRGEQYF.

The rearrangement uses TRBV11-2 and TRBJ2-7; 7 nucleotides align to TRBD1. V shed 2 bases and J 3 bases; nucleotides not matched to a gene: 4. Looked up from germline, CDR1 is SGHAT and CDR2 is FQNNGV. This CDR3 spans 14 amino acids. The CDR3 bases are TGTGCCAGCAGCTTAACCGGGACAGTCTACGAGCAGTACTTC. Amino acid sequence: CASSLTGTVYEQYF. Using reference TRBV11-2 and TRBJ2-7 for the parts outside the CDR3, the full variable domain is EAGVAQSPRYKIIEKRQSVAFWCNPISGHATLYWYQQILGQGPKLLIQFQNNGVVDDSQLPKDRFSAERLKGVDSTLKIQPAKLEDSAVYLCASSLTGTVYEQYFGPGTRLTVT.

The CDR3 sequence: CASSLVGQGGVNTEAFF. The CDR3 DNA is TGTGCCAGCAGCTTGGTGGGACAGGGAGGAGTGAACACTGAAGCTTTCTTT. The gene calls are TRBV5-4 and TRBJ1-1; 9 bases are shared with TRBD1. Germline V CDR1 and CDR2: SGHNT, YYREEE (reference sequence). CDR3 length: 17 amino acids. V dropped 0 bases and J dropped 0; count of bases not matched to a gene: 6.

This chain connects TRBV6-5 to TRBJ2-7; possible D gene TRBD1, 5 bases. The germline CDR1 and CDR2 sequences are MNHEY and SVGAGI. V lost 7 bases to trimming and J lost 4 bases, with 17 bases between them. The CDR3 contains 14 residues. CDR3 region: CASTPRGRDYEQYF. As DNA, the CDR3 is TGTGCCAGCACTCCAAGAGGCAGGGATTACGAGCAGTACTTC.

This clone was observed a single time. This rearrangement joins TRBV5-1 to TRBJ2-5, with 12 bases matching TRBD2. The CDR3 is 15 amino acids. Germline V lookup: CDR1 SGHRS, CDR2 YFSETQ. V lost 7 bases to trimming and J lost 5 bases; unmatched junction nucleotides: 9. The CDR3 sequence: CASGTSGLKGETQYF. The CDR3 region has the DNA TGCGCCAGCGGGACTAGCGGGCTCAAAGGGGAGACCCAGTACTTC. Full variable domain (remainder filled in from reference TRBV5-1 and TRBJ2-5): KAGVTQTPRYLIKTRGQQVTLSCSPISGHRSVSWYQQTPGQGLQFLFEYFSETQRNKGNFPGRFSGRQFSNSRSEMNVSTLELGDSALYLCASGTSGLKGETQYFGPGTRLLVL.

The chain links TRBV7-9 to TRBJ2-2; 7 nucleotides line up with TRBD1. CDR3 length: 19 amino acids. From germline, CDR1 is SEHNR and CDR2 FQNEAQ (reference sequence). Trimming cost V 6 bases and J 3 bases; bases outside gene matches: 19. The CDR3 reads CASRPNTLLTGDDTGELFF. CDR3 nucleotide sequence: TGTGCCAGCAGGCCGAACACCTTACTTACAGGGGACGACACCGGGGAGCTGTTTTTT. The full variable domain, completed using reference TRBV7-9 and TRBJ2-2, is DTGVSQNPRHKITKRGQNVTFRCDPISEHNRLYWYRQTLGQGPEFLTYFQNEAQLEKSRLLSDRFSAERPKGSFSTLEIQRTEQGDSAMYLCASRPNTLLTGDDTGELFFGEGSRLTVL.

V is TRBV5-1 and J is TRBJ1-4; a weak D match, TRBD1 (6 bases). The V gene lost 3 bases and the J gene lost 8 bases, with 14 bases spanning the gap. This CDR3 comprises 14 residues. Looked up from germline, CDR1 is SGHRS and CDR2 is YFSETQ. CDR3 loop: CASSSRTDREKLFF. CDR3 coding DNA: TGCGCCAGCAGCTCCCGGACAGATAGGGAAAAACTGTTTTTT. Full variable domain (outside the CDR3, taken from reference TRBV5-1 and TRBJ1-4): KAGVTQTPRYLIKTRGQQVTLSCSPISGHRSVSWYQQTPGQGLQFLFEYFSETQRNKGNFPGRFSGRQFSNSRSEMNVSTLELGDSALYLCASSSRTDREKLFFGSGTQLSVL.

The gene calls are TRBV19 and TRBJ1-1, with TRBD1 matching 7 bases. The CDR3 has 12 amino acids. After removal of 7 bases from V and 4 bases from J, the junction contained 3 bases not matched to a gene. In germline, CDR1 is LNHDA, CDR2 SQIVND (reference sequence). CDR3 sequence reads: CASIRGLTEAFF. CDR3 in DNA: TGTGCCAGTATTAGGGGGCTCACTGAAGCTTTCTTT.